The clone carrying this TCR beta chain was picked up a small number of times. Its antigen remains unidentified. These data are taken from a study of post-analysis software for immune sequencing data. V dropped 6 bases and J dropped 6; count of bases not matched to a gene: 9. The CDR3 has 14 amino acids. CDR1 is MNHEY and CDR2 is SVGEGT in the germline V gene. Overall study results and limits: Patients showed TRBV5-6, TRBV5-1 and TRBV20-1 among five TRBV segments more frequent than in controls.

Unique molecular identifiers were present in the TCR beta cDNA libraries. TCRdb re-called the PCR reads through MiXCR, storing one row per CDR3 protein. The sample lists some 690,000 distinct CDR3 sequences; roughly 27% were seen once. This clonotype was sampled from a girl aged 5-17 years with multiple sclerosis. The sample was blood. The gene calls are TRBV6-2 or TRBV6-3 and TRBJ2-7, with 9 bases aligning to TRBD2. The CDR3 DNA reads TGTGCCAGCAGCGCTCCGGGACTAGCCAGCGAGCAGTACTTC. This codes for CASSAPGLASEQYF.